This T cell receptor beta chain stems from a study of response to subunit inactivated influenza vaccine. This clonotype came up a few times. TCRdb redid the calling of the RT-PCR reads with MiXCR, one entry per CDR3 protein. The table records 700,000 to 800,000 distinct CDR3 sequences, under 20% of them present only once. CDR3 length: 16 amino acids. Germline V lookup: CDR1 SEHNR, CDR2 FQNEAQ (reference sequence). J gave up 4 bases and V 3 bases, and 10 bases lay outside the gene matches. The sequencing here drew on PBMCs from blood, taken 5 days after vaccination. The TCR was taken from a man in his forties or fifties who received an inactivated influenza vaccine. The chain carries TRBV7-9 and TRBJ1-2, with TRBD1 matching 8 bases. CDR3 loop: CASSFEVGTGRYGYTF. The CDR3 DNA follows: TGTGCCAGCAGCTTCGAAGTTGGGACAGGTCGCTATGGCTACACCTTC.